The clone carrying this T cell receptor (beta chain) was seen many times. The target antigen is unknown. Germline V gives CDR1 SNHLY, CDR2 FYNNEI. The CDR3 runs 17 residues. Trimming removed 8 bases at V and 3 bases at J, with 24 bases between. This sample was included in a study of T cells in Graves' hyperthyroidism and ophthalmopathy. Findings and caveats of the study: A model using 13 V-J features told ophthalmopathy apart from stable hyperthyroidism. Most clonotypes that expanded in the thyroid above 0.001 also showed up in blood. For ophthalmopathy, model prediction preceded onset by a median about six months.

TCR beta CDR3 region amplification was performed from RNA transcripts. In the first-round RT-PCR of the TCR CDR3, the HTBI primer set was used. Each CDR3 protein is one row after TCRdb ran MiXCR on the multiplex PCR reads. This repertoire shows 550,000 to 800,000 distinct CDR3 sequences, 15% to 20% found once; its top ten account for under 10%. Fresh peripheral blood, 10 ml, was the source of the PBMCs. Sequenced input: blood. J is TRBJ2-3 and V is TRBV2, with D hard to call. The sequence came from a man aged 18 to 29 with Graves' hyperthyroidism. DNA for the CDR3: TGTGCCAGCTCGGGTGGCAGCCCCTTGGTGAGGACAGATACGCAGTATTTT. Translation gives CASSGGSPLVRTDTQYF.